This T cell receptor (beta chain) originates from a study of T cell repertoires in cytomegalovirus infection. Study-wide background: Public signatures in TCR beta pointed to CMV infection and matching HLA type.

TCRdb ran MiXCR on the reads and lists one entry per CDR3 protein. The sample lists fewer than 550,000 distinct CDR3 sequences; around a quarter were seen once. In the case of this clonotype: Its antigen remains unknown.

Germline CDR1 and CDR2: SGHVS and FNYEAQ. The CDR3 has 16 residues. The junction had 5 bases not matched to a gene; V was cut back by 1 base and J by 3 bases. Study-level results: Public TCR beta family frequency separated CMV-and-HLA carriers, including in an independent cohort. Across the ex vivo response, the dominant clonotypes were HLA-C-restricted CMV-specific TCR beta clonotypes.

This sequence originates from a human donor in good health (CMV status not recorded). Some clones in this sample may be carry-over from other donors' samples. The specimen was PBMCs. The chain uses TRBV7-6 and TRBJ1-1, with TRBD1 identical over 10 bases. The CDR3 bases are TGTGCCAGCAGCTTAGGGACAGGGGGATCCTACACTGAAGCTTTCTTT. This translates into CASSLGTGGSYTEAFF.